These 3 T cell receptor beta chains originate from one sample sequenced in a study of shared T cell receptors in the human thymus. Data came from immunoSEQ multiplex PCR; TCRdb stores just in-frame clones and leaves some out. Altogether about 610,000 clones are present, more than 75% being singletons, with the ten largest covering 0.0085% to 0.012%. These same data were also listed under a study on human thymus T cells.

The sequencing sample was made of thymocytes. The source of these receptors is a boy under three years old with a congenital heart defect.

The chain links TRBV27 to TRBJ2-2, with TRBD1 matching 12 bases. There are 16 residues in the CDR3. The V gene end was trimmed by 5 bases and the J gene end by 2 bases; junction bases not matched to a gene: 3. Germline CDR1 is MNHEY and CDR2 is SMNVEV (reference sequence). CDR3 bases: TGTGCCAGCAGTCCCGGGACAGGGGGCAACACCGGGGAGCTGTTTTTT. Translated: CASSPGTGGNTGELFF.

To note about this clone: At one of its ends the junction is not consistent with the germline gene, which may arise from a read error. V gene TRBV10-3 combines with J gene TRBJ2-1, with a possible D match to TRBD2 (6 bases). Germline CDR1 ENHRY, CDR2 SYGVKD. The CDR3 is made up of 9 amino acids. CDR3 nucleotide sequence: TGTGCCATCCGGGACTCGGGGATCTTC. It codes for CAIRDSGIF.

The chain links TRBV14 to TRBJ1-1; no definite D call. Germline CDR1 reads SGHDN; CDR2 reads FVKESK. The length of the CDR3 is 13 residues. Trimming left V 1 base short and J 6 bases short, with 9 bases between. Here the CDR3 DNA reads TGTGCCAGCAGCCAAGTCCCTGTTCCTGAAGCTTTCTTT. Translating it yields CASSQVPVPEAFF.